This T cell receptor beta chain appears in the sequencing data of a study of cytomegalovirus exposure and HLA in healthy donors. The CDR3 contains 14 residues. Trimming stripped 0 bases from V and 2 bases from J, with 8 bases between. The germline V gene has CDR1 LNHNV and CDR2 YYDKDF (reference sequence). Method: immunoSEQ multiplex PCR; TCRdb's copy keeps in-frame clones and lacks some. This table holds 59,000 or so clones, approximately 89% found once. Notes on the study in general: The study listed under 200 cytomegalovirus-associated TCR beta chains. Specificity for CMV antigens was confirmed in vitro for a few of the CMV-associated chains. Cytomegalovirus status was reportedly diagnosed by the classifier with high sensitivity and specificity. According to a subsequent analysis, TCR clusters from the first cohort were inclined to appear together in the roughly 120 validation repertoires.

A word on this clone: Its antigen is undetermined.

The rearrangement links TRBV15 to TRBJ2-7, with D unresolved. The material sequenced was PBMCs. This sequence originates from a woman younger than 30 in good health and CMV-seronegative. Here the CDR3 DNA reads TGTGCCACCAGCAGAGATAAAACTGCCTACGAGCAGTACTTC. Its translation is CATSRDKTAYEQYF.